Shown below are 8 T cell receptor beta chains from a single sample sequenced in a study of T cell responses to AZD1222 COVID-19 vaccine (dated by TCRdb to about 2021). Library preparation employed the immunoSEQ multiplex PCR assay. As stored in TCRdb, this immuneACCESS dataset retains in-frame rearrangements with V and J assigned. A fraction of the clones does not appear; measured against another copy, unresolved V genes explain less than half of the discrepancy, and the remainder lacks a known reason. The sample table holds approximately 140,000 clones, of which just under 95% were seen once. The ten largest account for more than 0.95% of the sample. This specimen's time point label, interpreted: about 28 days (+/-7) after the second vaccine dose. This specimen consisted of peripheral blood, obtained 28 days after the second AZD1222 dose. The receptors stem from an adult who received the AZD1222 COVID-19 vaccine.

This clone was recorded once. This chain connects TRBV3-1 (or the pseudogene TRBV3-2) to TRBJ2-5; 9 bases are a match to TRBD2. The CDR3 has 16 residues. V lost 1 base to trimming and J lost 2 bases; unmatched junction nucleotides: 5. The germline gives CDR1 LGHDT, CDR2 YNNKEL (reference sequence). The CDR3: CASSQVGGRDQETQYF. In DNA, the CDR3 is TGTGCCAGCAGCCAAGTTGGCGGGAGGGATCAAGAGACCCAGTACTTC.

The chain is built from TRBV19 and TRBJ1-5; a possible D gene is TRBD1 (5 bases). This CDR3 has 14 residues. In germline, CDR1 is LNHDA, CDR2 SQIVND (reference sequence). V was shortened by 3 bases and J by 4 bases, with 10 bases between the two germline ends. The CDR3 nucleotides read TGTGCCAGTAGTATTATAGGGGATAATCAGCCCCAGCATTTT. It is translated as CASSIIGDNQPQHF.

A single count supports this clone. V usage is TRBV3-1 (or the pseudogene TRBV3-2) and J usage is TRBJ2-2, with 7 bases that match TRBD1. This CDR3 is 14 amino acids long. Germline CDR1 and CDR2: LGHDT and YNNKEL (reference sequence). Trimming removed 3 bases from V and 8 bases from J; junction bases left unmatched: 6. The CDR3 coding sequence is TGTGCCAGCAGCCAGGGTTACAGGGGAGGGGAGCTGTTTTTT. It is translated as CASSQGYRGGELFF.

The chain recombines TRBV3-1 (or the pseudogene TRBV3-2) with TRBJ2-2, with D possibly called TRBD1 or TRBD2 (5 bases each). The germline V gene encodes CDR1 LGHDT and CDR2 YNNKEL (reference sequence). Trimming took 4 bases from V and 6 from J, leaving 15 bases between them. The CDR3 has 15 amino acids. CDR3 nucleotide sequence: TGTGCCAGCAGCCTCGGGACGGGGTTCTCCGGGGAGCTGTTTTTT. Encoded protein: CASSLGTGFSGELFF.

The chain joins TRBV30 to TRBJ2-1, with D perhaps TRBD1 (5 bases). Germline-derived CDR1 and CDR2 are GTSNPN and SVGIG (reference sequence). V shed 3 bases and J shed 4 bases, with 7 bases lying between them. The CDR3 contains 12 residues. The CDR3 nucleotides are TGTGCCTGGAGCAGACAGTACAATGAGCAGTTCTTC. Translating it yields CAWSRQYNEQFF.

The rearrangement joins TRBV7-2 to TRBJ2-7; no clear D. The CDR3 has 15 amino acids. Germline values: CDR1 SGHTA, CDR2 FQGNSA. The V end lost 1 base, the J end lost 7 bases, and 17 bases lay between the germline ends. The CDR3 loop reads CASSLEADLLGEQYF. The CDR3 DNA follows: TGTGCCAGCAGCTTAGAGGCCGACCTTCTGGGAGAGCAGTACTTC.

This chain links TRBV4-1 with TRBJ1-2; 8 nucleotides align to TRBD1. Germline assignment: CDR1 MGHRA and CDR2 YSYEKL. The CDR3 contains 15 residues. Trimming cost V 1 base and J 6 bases; bases outside gene matches: 7. Here the CDR3 reads CASSQGTGKYDGYTF. CDR3 nucleotide sequence: TGCGCCAGCAGCCAAGGGACAGGGAAATATGATGGCTACACCTTC.

The chain couples TRBV2 to TRBJ2-7, with 7 bases that match TRBD1. Germline V gene sequence: CDR1 SNHLY, CDR2 FYNNEI. The J segment lost 3 bases and the V segment lost 6 bases, leaving 8 bases of the junction unmatched. The CDR3 extends over 14 amino acids. CDR3 nucleotides: TGTGCCAGCAGGGCACAGGGGCCCAGCTACGAGCAGTACTTC. Its translation is CASRAQGPSYEQYF. The variable domain in full, completed from reference TRBV2 and TRBJ2-7, reads EPEVTQTPSHQVTQMGQEVILRCVPISNHLYFYWYRQILGQKVEFLVSFYNNEISEKSEIFDDQFSVERPDGSNFTLKIRSTKLEDSAMYFCASRAQGPSYEQYFGPGTRLTVT.